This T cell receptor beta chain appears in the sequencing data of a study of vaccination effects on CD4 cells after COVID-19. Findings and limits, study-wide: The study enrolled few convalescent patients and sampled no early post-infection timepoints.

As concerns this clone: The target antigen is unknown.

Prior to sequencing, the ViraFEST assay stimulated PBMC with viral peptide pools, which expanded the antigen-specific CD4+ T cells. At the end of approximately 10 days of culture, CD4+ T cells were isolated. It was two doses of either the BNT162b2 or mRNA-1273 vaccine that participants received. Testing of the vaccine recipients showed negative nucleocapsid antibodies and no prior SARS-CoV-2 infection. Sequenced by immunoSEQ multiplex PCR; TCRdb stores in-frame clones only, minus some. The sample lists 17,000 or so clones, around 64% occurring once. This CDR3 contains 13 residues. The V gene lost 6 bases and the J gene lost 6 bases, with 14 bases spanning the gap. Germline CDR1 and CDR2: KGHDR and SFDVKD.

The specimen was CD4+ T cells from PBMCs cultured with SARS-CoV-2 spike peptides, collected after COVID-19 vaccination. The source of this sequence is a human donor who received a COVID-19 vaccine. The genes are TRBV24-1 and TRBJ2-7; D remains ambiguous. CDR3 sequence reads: CATSQDAVGEQYF. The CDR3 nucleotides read TGTGCCACCAGTCAAGACGCCGTGGGCGAGCAGTACTTC.